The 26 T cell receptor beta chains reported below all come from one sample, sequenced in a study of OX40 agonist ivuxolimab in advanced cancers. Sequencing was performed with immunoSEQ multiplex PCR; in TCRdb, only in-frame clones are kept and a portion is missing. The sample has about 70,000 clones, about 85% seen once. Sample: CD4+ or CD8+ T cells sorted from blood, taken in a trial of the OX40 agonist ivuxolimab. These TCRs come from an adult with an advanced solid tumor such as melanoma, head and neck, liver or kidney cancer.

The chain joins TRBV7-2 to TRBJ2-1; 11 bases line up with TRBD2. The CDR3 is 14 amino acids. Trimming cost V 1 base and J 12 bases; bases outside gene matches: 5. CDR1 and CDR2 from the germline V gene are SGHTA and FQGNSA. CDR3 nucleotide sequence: TGTGCCAGCAGCTTAGAGGCTAGCGGGAGGTGGCAGTTCTTC. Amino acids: CASSLEASGRWQFF.

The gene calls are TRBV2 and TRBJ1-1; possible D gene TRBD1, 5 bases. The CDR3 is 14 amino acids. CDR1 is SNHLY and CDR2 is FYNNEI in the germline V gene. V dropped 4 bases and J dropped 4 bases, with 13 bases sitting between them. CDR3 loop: CASSGLGRRTEAFF. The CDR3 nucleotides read TGTGCCAGCAGTGGTCTGGGACGGCGCACTGAAGCTTTCTTT.

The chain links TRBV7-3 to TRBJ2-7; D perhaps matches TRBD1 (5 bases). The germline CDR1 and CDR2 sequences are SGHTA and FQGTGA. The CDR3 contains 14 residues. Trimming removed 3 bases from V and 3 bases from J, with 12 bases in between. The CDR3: CASSFTQVDYEQYF. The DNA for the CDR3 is TGTGCCAGCAGCTTCACACAGGTAGACTACGAGCAGTACTTC.

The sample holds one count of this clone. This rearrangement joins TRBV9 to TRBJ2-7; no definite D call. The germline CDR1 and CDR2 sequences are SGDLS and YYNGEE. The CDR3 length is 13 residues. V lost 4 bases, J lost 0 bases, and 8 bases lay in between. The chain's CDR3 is CASSSHGSYEQYF. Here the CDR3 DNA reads TGTGCCAGCAGCTCCCACGGCTCCTACGAGCAGTACTTC.

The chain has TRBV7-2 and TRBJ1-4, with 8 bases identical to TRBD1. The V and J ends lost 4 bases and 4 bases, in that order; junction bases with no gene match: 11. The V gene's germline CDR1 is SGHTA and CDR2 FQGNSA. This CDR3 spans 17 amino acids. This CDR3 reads CASSSGQVGFGNEKLFF. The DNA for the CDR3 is TGTGCCAGCAGCTCGGGACAGGTTGGGTTCGGTAATGAAAAACTGTTTTTT.

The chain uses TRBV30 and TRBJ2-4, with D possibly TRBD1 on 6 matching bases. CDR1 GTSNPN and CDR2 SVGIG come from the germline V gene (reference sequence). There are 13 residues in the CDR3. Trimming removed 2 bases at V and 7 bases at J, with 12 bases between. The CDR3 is CAWSSGVGNIQYF. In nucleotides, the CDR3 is TGTGCCTGGAGTTCAGGGGTAGGGAACATTCAGTACTTC.

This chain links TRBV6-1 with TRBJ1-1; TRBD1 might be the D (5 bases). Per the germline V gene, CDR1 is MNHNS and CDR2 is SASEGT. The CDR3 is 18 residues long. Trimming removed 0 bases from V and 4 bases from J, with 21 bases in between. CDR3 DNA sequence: TGTGCCAGCAGTGAAGCGGGAAAGGGTAGGGGATGGGGCACTGAAGCTTTCTTT. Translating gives CASSEAGKGRGWGTEAFF.

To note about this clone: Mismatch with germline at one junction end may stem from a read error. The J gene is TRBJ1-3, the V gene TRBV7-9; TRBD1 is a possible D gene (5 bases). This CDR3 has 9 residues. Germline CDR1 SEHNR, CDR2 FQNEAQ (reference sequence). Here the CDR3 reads CASSGPRDF. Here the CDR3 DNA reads TGTGCCAGCTCGGGGCCCCGTGATTTT.

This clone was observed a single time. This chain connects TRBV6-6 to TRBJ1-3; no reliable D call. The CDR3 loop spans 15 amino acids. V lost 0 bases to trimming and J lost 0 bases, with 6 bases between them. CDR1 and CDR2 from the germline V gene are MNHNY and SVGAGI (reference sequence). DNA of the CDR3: TGTGCCAGCAGTTACTCGGGCAGCTCTGGAAACACCATATATTTT. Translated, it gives CASSYSGSSGNTIYF.

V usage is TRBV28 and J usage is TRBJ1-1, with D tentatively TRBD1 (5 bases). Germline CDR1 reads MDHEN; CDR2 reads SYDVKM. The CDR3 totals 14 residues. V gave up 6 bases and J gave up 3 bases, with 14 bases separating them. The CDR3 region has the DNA TGTGCCAGCAGCGGGGGACGGGTTTACACTGAAGCTTTCTTT. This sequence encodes CASSGGRVYTEAFF.

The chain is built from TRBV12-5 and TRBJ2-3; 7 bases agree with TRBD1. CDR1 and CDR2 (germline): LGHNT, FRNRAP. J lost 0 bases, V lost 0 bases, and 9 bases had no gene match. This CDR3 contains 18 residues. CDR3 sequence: CASGLVRSGQVSTDTQYF. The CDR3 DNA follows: TGTGCTAGTGGTTTGGTACGGTCAGGACAGGTTAGCACAGATACGCAGTATTTT.

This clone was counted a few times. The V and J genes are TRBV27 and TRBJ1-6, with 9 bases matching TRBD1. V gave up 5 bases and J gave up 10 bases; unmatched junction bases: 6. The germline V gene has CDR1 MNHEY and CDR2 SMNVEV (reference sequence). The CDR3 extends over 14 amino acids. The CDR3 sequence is CASSPGQGLSPLHF. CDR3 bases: TGTGCCAGCAGTCCCGGACAGGGGTTATCACCCCTCCACTTT.

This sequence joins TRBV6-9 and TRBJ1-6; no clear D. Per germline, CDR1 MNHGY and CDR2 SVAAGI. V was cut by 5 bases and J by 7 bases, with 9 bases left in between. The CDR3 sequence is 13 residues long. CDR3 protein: CASSQRQNSPLHF. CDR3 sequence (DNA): TGTGCCAGCAGTCAACGGCAGAATTCACCCCTCCACTTT.

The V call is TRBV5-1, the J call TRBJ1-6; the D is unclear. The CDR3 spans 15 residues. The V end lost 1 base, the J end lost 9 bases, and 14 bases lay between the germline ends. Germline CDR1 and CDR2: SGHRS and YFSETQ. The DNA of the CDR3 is TGCGCCAGCAGCTTGAACGGCCCAGCGACTTCACCCCTCCACTTT. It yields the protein CASSLNGPATSPLHF.

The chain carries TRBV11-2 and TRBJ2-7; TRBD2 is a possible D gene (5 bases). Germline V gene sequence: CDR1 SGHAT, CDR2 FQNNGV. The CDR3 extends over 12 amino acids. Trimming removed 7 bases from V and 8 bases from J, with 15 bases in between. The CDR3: CASTKEAPKQYF. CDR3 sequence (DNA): TGTGCCAGCACCAAGGAGGCTCCTAAGCAGTACTTC.

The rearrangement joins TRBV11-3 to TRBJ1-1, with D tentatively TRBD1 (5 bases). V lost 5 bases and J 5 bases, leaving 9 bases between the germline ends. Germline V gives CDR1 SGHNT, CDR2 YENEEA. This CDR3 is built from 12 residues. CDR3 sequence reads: CASSKQVTEAFF. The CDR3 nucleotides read TGTGCCAGCAGCAAACAGGTTACTGAAGCTTTCTTT.

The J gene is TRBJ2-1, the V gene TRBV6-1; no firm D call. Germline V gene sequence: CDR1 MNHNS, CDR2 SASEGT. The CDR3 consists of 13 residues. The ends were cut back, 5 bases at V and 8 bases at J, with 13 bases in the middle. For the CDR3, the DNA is TGTGCCAGCAGTTCTGGGTCGTATGATGAGCAGTTCTTC. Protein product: CASSSGSYDEQFF.

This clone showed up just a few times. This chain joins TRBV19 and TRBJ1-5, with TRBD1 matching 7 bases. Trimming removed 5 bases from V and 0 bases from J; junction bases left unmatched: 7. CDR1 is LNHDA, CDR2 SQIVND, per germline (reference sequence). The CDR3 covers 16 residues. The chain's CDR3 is CASSPGQDYSNQPQHF. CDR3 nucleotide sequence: TGTGCCAGTAGTCCCGGACAGGACTATAGCAATCAGCCCCAGCATTTT.

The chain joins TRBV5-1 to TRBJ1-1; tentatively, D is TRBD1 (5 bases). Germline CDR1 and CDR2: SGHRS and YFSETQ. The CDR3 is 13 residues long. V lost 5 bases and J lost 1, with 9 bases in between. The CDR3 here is CASRLGTNTEAFF. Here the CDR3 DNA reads TGCGCCAGCAGACTGGGGACGAACACTGAAGCTTTCTTT.

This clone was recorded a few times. The CDR3 loop reads CASSSGGVGYGYTF. The CDR3 nucleotides are TGTGCCAGCAGCTCCGGGGGGGTTGGCTATGGCTACACCTTC. The chain employs TRBV5-4 and TRBJ1-2; D might be TRBD1 (5 bases). Germline V gene sequence: CDR1 SGHNT, CDR2 YYREEE (reference sequence). This CDR3 region has 14 residues. With 3 bases removed from V and 4 bases from J, the gap between germline ends came to 13 bases.

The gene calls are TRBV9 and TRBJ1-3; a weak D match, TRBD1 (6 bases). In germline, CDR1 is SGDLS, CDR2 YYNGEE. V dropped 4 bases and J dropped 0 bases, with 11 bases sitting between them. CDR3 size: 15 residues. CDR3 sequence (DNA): TGTGCCAGCAGCTCCCACAGGGACTCTGGAAACACCATATATTTT. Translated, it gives CASSSHRDSGNTIYF.

The CDR3 DNA sequence: TGTGCCAGCACTACCTTTTCCTACGAGCAGTACTTC. Residues: CASTTFSYEQYF. This chain uses TRBV6-1 with TRBJ2-7; D not certain. Germline V gene data show CDR1 as MNHNS and CDR2 as SASEGT. This CDR3 has 12 residues. Trimming cost V 7 bases and J 1 base, with 8 bases left between them.

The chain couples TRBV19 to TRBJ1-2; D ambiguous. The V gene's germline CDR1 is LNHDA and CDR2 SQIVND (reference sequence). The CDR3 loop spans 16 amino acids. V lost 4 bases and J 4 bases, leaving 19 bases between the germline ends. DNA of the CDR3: TGTGCCAGTAGTAGCTTAGAGACTCCTGGCAGCTATGGCTACACCTTC. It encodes CASSSLETPGSYGYTF.

CDR3 DNA: TGTGCCAGCAGTGAATTTCAGGGATTCCTTGGAGCACTAGTCAATGAGCAGTTCTTC. This codes for CASSEFQGFLGALVNEQFF. The chain uses TRBV2 and TRBJ2-1; D is possibly TRBD1 or TRBD2 (5 bases each). The V gene's germline CDR1 is SNHLY and CDR2 FYNNEI. The V and J ends lost 2 bases and 6 bases respectively, with 26 bases between them. This CDR3 contains 19 residues.

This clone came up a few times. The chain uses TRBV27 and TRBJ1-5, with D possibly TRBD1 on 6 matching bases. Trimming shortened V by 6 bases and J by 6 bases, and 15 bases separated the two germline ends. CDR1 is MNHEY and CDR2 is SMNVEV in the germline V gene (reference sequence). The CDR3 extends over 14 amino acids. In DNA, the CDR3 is TGTGCCAGCAGCGAACAGGGAAATAGTCAGCCCCAGCATTTT. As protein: CASSEQGNSQPQHF.

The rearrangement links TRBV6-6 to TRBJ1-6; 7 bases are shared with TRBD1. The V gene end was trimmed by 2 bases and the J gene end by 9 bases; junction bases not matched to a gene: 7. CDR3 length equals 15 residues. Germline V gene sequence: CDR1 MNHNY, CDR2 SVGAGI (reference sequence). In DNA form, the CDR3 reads TGTGCCAGCAGTTACCTTCAGGGGGTTGGTTCACCCCTCCACTTT. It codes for CASSYLQGVGSPLHF.